The 24 T cell receptor beta chains below come from one sample, sequenced in a study of blood T cell repertoires in COVID-19. Measured with immunoSEQ multiplex PCR; TCRdb has only the in-frame clones, and not every one. The sample contains 85,000 to 110,000 clones, roughly 85% of which appear only once. The sequencing sample was made of peripheral blood. These receptors all come from a middle-aged man in a cohort sampled during active COVID-19.

This clone was observed a single time. The chain has TRBV14 and TRBJ2-1; 13 bases align to TRBD2. The CDR3 totals 15 residues. V lost 5 bases, J lost 5 bases, and 3 bases stayed unmatched. CDR1 and CDR2 from the germline V gene are SGHDN and FVKESK. CDR3 sequence reads: CASSMGLAGHNEQFF. CDR3 DNA sequence: TGTGCCAGCAGCATGGGACTAGCGGGGCACAATGAGCAGTTCTTC.

This rearrangement joins TRBV11-2 to TRBJ2-5; D remains unclear. CDR1 is SGHAT and CDR2 is FQNNGV in the germline V gene. The CDR3 spans 13 residues. Trimming took off 1 base at V and 4 bases at J, with 7 bases between the two ends. CDR3 in amino acids: CASSLGLGETQYF. In DNA form, the CDR3 reads TGTGCCAGCAGCTTAGGGCTAGGAGAGACCCAGTACTTC. Supplemented by reference TRBV11-2 and TRBJ2-5, the full variable domain reads EAGVAQSPRYKIIEKRQSVAFWCNPISGHATLYWYQQILGQGPKLLIQFQNNGVVDDSQLPKDRFSAERLKGVDSTLKIQPAKLEDSAVYLCASSLGLGETQYFGPGTRLLVL.

The rearrangement uses TRBV19 and TRBJ2-4, with TRBD2 matching over 8 bases. CDR1 is LNHDA, CDR2 SQIVND, per germline (reference sequence). CDR3 length: 16 amino acids. V shed 5 bases, J shed 0 bases, and the junction held 6 bases outside the gene matches. The DNA for the CDR3 is TGTGCCAGTAGTTCCCGCGGGGGGCTAGCCAAAAACATTCAGTACTTC. Translated, it gives CASSSRGGLAKNIQYF.

The chain joins TRBV19 to TRBJ1-3; unclear D gene. The germline CDR1 and CDR2 sequences are LNHDA and SQIVND (reference sequence). The CDR3 is 12 residues long. V was trimmed by 8 bases and J by 4 bases, leaving 9 bases between them. CDR3 sequence (DNA): TGTGCCAGTCTGACGGAGGGAAACACCATATATTTT. Its protein is CASLTEGNTIYF. The full variable domain, in which reference TRBV19 and TRBJ1-3 provide the parts outside the CDR3, is DGGITQSPKYLFRKEGQNVTLSCEQNLNHDAMYWYRQDPGQGLRLIYYSQIVNDFQKGDIAEGYSVSREKKESFPLTVTSAQKNPTAFYLCASLTEGNTIYFGEGSWLTVV.

The chain joins TRBV4-2 to TRBJ2-3, with TRBD1 matching over 9 bases. CDR3 size: 16 residues. The V gene end was trimmed by 1 base and the J gene end by 6 bases; junction bases not matched to a gene: 8. CDR1 is LGHNA, CDR2 YNFKEQ, per germline. The CDR3 DNA sequence: TGTGCCAGCAGCCAAGTAGGGACAGGGTTTACCGATACGCAGTATTTT. It specifies CASSQVGTGFTDTQYF.

This clone was counted once. The J gene is TRBJ1-2, the V gene TRBV7-2; no definite D call. The V gene lost 5 bases and the J gene lost 2 bases, with 15 bases spanning the gap. Germline CDR1 SGHTA, CDR2 FQGNSA. The CDR3 spans 15 residues. The CDR3 here is CASSPNRDGNYGYTF. DNA for the CDR3: TGTGCCAGCAGCCCCAACCGGGATGGGAACTATGGCTACACCTTC.

The rearrangement links TRBV11-2 to TRBJ2-5; TRBD2 is a possible D gene (5 bases). Germline V gene data show CDR1 as SGHAT and CDR2 as FQNNGV. V was clipped by 5 bases and J by 0 bases, with 10 bases between them. The CDR3 is made up of 14 amino acids. The DNA of the CDR3 is TGTGCCAGCAGCGAGACTATTTACCAAGAGACCCAGTACTTC. Its protein is CASSETIYQETQYF.

The CDR3 is CASSLNRVGEKNTEAFF. The CDR3 DNA sequence: TGTGCCAGCAGCCTGAACAGGGTTGGGGAGAAGAACACTGAAGCTTTCTTT. The chain links TRBV7-8 to TRBJ1-1; a weak D match, TRBD1 (6 bases). V was pared by 5 bases and J by 1 base, with 20 bases between. Germline V gene lookup returns CDR1 SGHVS and CDR2 FQNEAQ. The CDR3 totals 17 residues.

The chain is built from TRBV6-4 and TRBJ1-1; no clear D. The CDR3 covers 15 residues. V lost 4 bases to trimming and J lost 4 bases, with 16 bases between them. Germline V CDR1 and CDR2: MRHNA, SNTAGT. This CDR3 reads CASSADSLMGTEAFF. CDR3 in DNA: TGTGCCAGCAGTGCCGATAGCCTCATGGGCACTGAAGCTTTCTTT.

The V and J genes are TRBV3-1 (or the pseudogene TRBV3-2) and TRBJ2-6; D might be TRBD2 (5 bases). Deletions cut 4 bases from V and 0 bases from J, with 10 bases between. Germline V lookup: CDR1 LGHDT, CDR2 YNNKEL (reference sequence). The CDR3 covers 16 residues. CDR3 DNA: TGTGCCAGCAGCCTACCCGGGAACTCTGGGGCCAACGTCCTGACTTTC. The encoded protein is CASSLPGNSGANVLTF.

The chain is built from TRBV2 and TRBJ1-2; D remains ambiguous. CDR3 length equals 13 residues. Per germline, CDR1 SNHLY and CDR2 FYNNEI. V lost 5 bases, J lost 8 bases, and 15 bases lay in between. The CDR3 sequence is CASSKNDREGYTF. CDR3 DNA: TGTGCCAGCAGTAAAAACGACCGGGAGGGCTACACCTTC.

The V and J genes are TRBV2 and TRBJ1-2, with unresolved D. Trimming took 6 bases from V and 8 from J, leaving 16 bases between them. CDR1 is SNHLY and CDR2 is FYNNEI in the germline V gene. The CDR3 covers 13 residues. CDR3 DNA sequence: TGTGCCAGCAGCCCGTCGGCGGAAAAGGGCTACACCTTC. This translates into CASSPSAEKGYTF.

With respect to this clone: Other DNA sequences from this sample encode an identical CDR3 as well. V gene TRBV5-1 combines with J gene TRBJ2-5; 15 bases are a match to TRBD2. With 3 bases clipped from V and 2 bases from J, the junction kept 2 bases outside the gene matches. CDR3 length: 16 amino acids. Germline lookup yields CDR1 SGHRS and CDR2 YFSETQ. The CDR3 here is CASSSGTSGGQETQYF. The CDR3 DNA follows: TGCGCCAGCAGCTCCGGGACTAGCGGGGGGCAAGAGACCCAGTACTTC.

J is TRBJ2-7 and V is TRBV27; TRBD1 is a possible D gene (6 bases). Trimming removed 4 bases from V and 1 base from J, with 14 bases in between. The length of the CDR3 is 15 residues. Germline V gives CDR1 MNHEY, CDR2 SMNVEV (reference sequence). The DNA of the CDR3 is TGTGCCAGCAGTTGGAACCGTACAGGGTCCTACGAGCAGTACGTC. Translating gives CASSWNRTGSYEQYV.

V and J are TRBV29-1 and TRBJ1-5; 11 nucleotides align to TRBD1. With V trimmed by 8 bases and J by 4 bases, 4 bases remained unmatched. The CDR3 covers 13 residues. CDR1 and CDR2 from the germline V gene are SQVTM and ANQGSEA. CDR3 region: CSTGDRGNQPQHF. CDR3 DNA sequence: TGCAGCACTGGGGACAGGGGGAATCAGCCCCAGCATTTT.

This sequence joins TRBV9 and TRBJ2-3; 13 bases fit TRBD2. The CDR3 has 20 residues. The germline V gene has CDR1 SGDLS and CDR2 YYNGEE. Germline trimming cut 0 bases from V and 1 base from J; bases unmatched to any gene: 11. The DNA for the CDR3 is TGTGCCAGCAGCGTAGGACTAGCGGGGGGCCAACGTCTCCGCACAGATACGCAGTATTTT. Its protein product is CASSVGLAGGQRLRTDTQYF.

The genes are TRBV27 and TRBJ1-2; TRBD1 matches 9 bases. Germline CDR1 and CDR2: MNHEY and SMNVEV (reference sequence). CDR3 length: 15 amino acids. Trimming removed 5 bases from V and 0 bases from J; junction bases left unmatched: 4. The CDR3 nucleotides are TGTGCCAGCAGTCTTAACAGGGGGCCTAACTATGGCTACACCTTC. Translating it yields CASSLNRGPNYGYTF.

The V gene is TRBV5-1, the J gene TRBJ1-2, with 7 nucleotides matching TRBD1. Germline V lookup: CDR1 SGHRS, CDR2 YFSETQ. The CDR3 runs to 17 residues. Trimming took 2 bases from V and 5 from J; bases not matched to a gene: 15. The CDR3 nucleotides are TGCGCCAGCAGCTTCGGAGACAGGGTTATGGACTGGTATGGCTACACCTTC. This translates into CASSFGDRVMDWYGYTF.

The rearrangement joins TRBV6-5 to TRBJ1-5; D perhaps matches TRBD1 (6 bases). The ends were cut back, 6 bases at V and 3 bases at J, with 12 bases in the middle. This CDR3 spans 14 amino acids. CDR1 is MNHEY, CDR2 SVGAGI, per germline. The CDR3 reads CASSIDRFNQPQHF. The CDR3, as DNA: TGTGCCAGCAGCATAGACAGGTTCAATCAGCCCCAGCATTTT.

J is TRBJ2-3 and V is TRBV5-1; 8 bases map to TRBD1. The junction had 7 bases not matched to a gene; V was cut back by 4 bases and J by 0 bases. CDR3 length: 16 amino acids. CDR1 SGHRS and CDR2 YFSETQ come from the germline V gene. The CDR3 reads CASSLISGGSTDTQYF. Here the CDR3 DNA reads TGCGCCAGCAGCCTCATCTCAGGGGGCAGCACAGATACGCAGTATTTT.

The rearrangement uses TRBV7-2 and TRBJ2-7; maybe TRBD1 (6 bases). This CDR3 is 13 amino acids long. V dropped 5 bases and J dropped 7 bases, with 15 bases sitting between them. The germline V gene has CDR1 SGHTA and CDR2 FQGNSA. CDR3 sequence reads: CASSPQKQGEQYF. In nucleotides, the CDR3 is TGTGCCAGCAGCCCCCAAAAGCAGGGGGAGCAGTACTTC. The whole variable domain, filled in from reference TRBV7-2 and TRBJ2-7, reads GAGVSQSPSNKVTEKGKDVELRCDPISGHTALYWYRQSLGQGLEFLIYFQGNSAPDKSGLPSDRFSAERTGGSVSTLTIQRTQQEDSAVYLCASSPQKQGEQYFGPGTRLTVT.

The chain carries TRBV7-8 and TRBJ2-7; 9 nucleotides align to TRBD2. The CDR3 extends over 14 amino acids. V trimming: 6 bases; J trimming: 5 bases; junction bases outside the gene matches: 8. Germline assignment: CDR1 SGHVS and CDR2 FQNEAQ. CDR3 in DNA: TGTGCCAGCAGAAAGCGCGGGGGGGGTGACGAGCAGTACTTC. It yields the protein CASRKRGGGDEQYF.

The DNA for the CDR3 is TGTGCCAGCAGCGCAGAACATGGCATCTCTGGAAACACCATATATTTT. This codes for CASSAEHGISGNTIYF. The chain recombines TRBV2 with TRBJ1-3; D remains ambiguous. From germline, CDR1 is SNHLY and CDR2 FYNNEI. The CDR3 has 16 amino acids. Trimming took 6 bases from V and 0 from J, leaving 15 bases between them.

The chain joins TRBV7-2 to TRBJ2-3, with TRBD2 matching 14 bases. V lost 5 bases, J lost 11 bases, and 9 bases stayed unmatched. This CDR3 is 15 amino acids long. Per the germline V gene, CDR1 is SGHTA and CDR2 is FQGNSA. In DNA, the CDR3 is TGTGCCAGCAGCCCCTGGACTAGCGGGGGGCAATTGCAGTATTTT. Amino acids: CASSPWTSGGQLQYF.